The clone carrying this TCR beta chain has just a few counts. This sample stems from a study of T cells in Graves' hyperthyroidism and ophthalmopathy. Amplified TCR beta CDR3 regions came from RNA transcripts. The HTBI primer set was used in a first-round RT-PCR of the TCR CDR3. TCRdb reprocessed the multiplex PCR reads with MiXCR, giving one entry per CDR3 protein. The profile shows a few hundred thousand distinct CDR3 sequences, 46% of them singletons. V was clipped by 6 bases and J by 4 bases; unmatched bases: 12. The CDR3 is made up of 16 amino acids. Sequenced sample: peripheral blood or thyroid tissue (not recorded which). The chain recombines TRBV12-3 or TRBV12-4 with TRBJ2-5, with 9 bases that match TRBD1. This receptor was taken from a woman between 18 and 29 years old with Graves' hyperthyroidism. CDR3 sequence: CASSQGGQGQGETQYF. The CDR3 DNA is TGTGCCAGCAGCCAAGGGGGACAGGGTCAAGGAGAGACCCAGTACTTC.